The rows below give T cell receptor beta chains drawn from one sample of a study of CD8 T cells in Susac syndrome. Using its own MiXCR run on the immunoSEQ multiplex PCR reads, TCRdb lists one record per CDR3 protein. The top ten clones hold less than 0.11% of a sample with about 200,000 distinct CDR3 sequences, 90% to 95% of them seen once. The sample was CD4+ T cells from PBMCs. The receptors were sampled from a human donor in good health. The CDR3 runs from the conserved cysteine through the conserved F or W. The D gene is left open where the match is weak. Clone size is stated in some rows and not others, as once, few, many or a class when expanded.

>once|TRBV6-2/TRBV6-3|.|TRBJ2-7
TGTGCCAGCAGCCTACGTTGGGGGCAGCGGGACGAGCAGTACTTC
CASSLRWGQRDEQYF
>.|TRBV5-4|TRBD2|TRBJ2-3
TGTGCCAGCAGCTTACCTGCGGGACTAGCGGGGGACACAGATACGCAGTATTTT
CASSLPAGLAGDTDTQYF
>.|TRBV24-1|TRBD1|TRBJ2-3
TGTGCCACCAGTGACCCGACAGGGCCAGATACGCAGTATTTT
CATSDPTGPDTQYF
>once|TRBV9|.|TRBJ2-2
TGTGCCAGCAGCCTCGACGGGGGGCAGATGGGAACCGGGGAGCTGTTTTTT
CASSLDGGQMGTGELFF
>.|TRBV20-1|TRBD1|TRBJ1-4
TGCAGTGCTCCTAGATTCTCAGGGGGTGAAAAACTGTTTTTT
CSAPRFSGGEKLFF
>.|TRBV3-1|TRBD2|TRBJ2-1
TGTGCCAGCAGCCAGCACCCGACTAGCGGGGGACCCGAGCAGTTCTTC
CASSQHPTSGGPEQFF
>.|TRBV29-1|TRBD2|TRBJ2-5
TGCAGCGTAGCCGGGACTAGCGGGAGGGGGCCACAAGAGACCCAGTACTTC
CSVAGTSGRGPQETQYF
>.|TRBV7-9|.|TRBJ1-1
TGTGCCAGCAGCCGAGTCGGGGAGGACACTGAAGCTTTCTTT
CASSRVGEDTEAFF
>.|TRBV30|TRBD2|TRBJ2-5
TGTTCCTCAACGACTAGCGGGACCACGGGGACCCAGTACTTC
CSSTTSGTTGTQYF
>.|TRBV20-1|.|TRBJ2-3
TGCAGTGCTGTGGGCGGGGATACAGATACGCAGTATTTT
CSAVGGDTDTQYF
>.|TRBV2|.|TRBJ2-7
TGTGCCAGCAGTGATGGATTCTCCTACGAGCAGTACTTC
CASSDGFSYEQYF
>.|TRBV14|.|TRBJ2-5
TGTGCCAGCAGCCTAGGGGGAAGGGCCCAGTACTTC
CASSLGGRAQYF
>.|TRBV7-2|.|TRBJ1-2
TGTGCCAGCAGCTTAACCAGGGAGGGTGGCTACACCTTC
CASSLTREGGYTF
>.|TRBV6-5|.|TRBJ1-1
TGTGCCAGCATCCGTTGGACTGAAGCTTTCTTT
CASIRWTEAFF
>once|TRBV29-1|.|TRBJ2-1
TGCAGCGTTGAAGGGAAGAGCTCCTACAATGAGCAGTTCTTC
CSVEGKSSYNEQFF
>.|TRBV24-1|.|TRBJ2-1
TGTGCCACCAGTGATCCCCGCCCCCCTCCCTACAATGAGCAGTTCTTC
CATSDPRPPPYNEQFF
>.|TRBV6-5|.|TRBJ2-6
TGTGCCAGCCGAGTTGGGGCCAACGTCCTGACTTTC
CASRVGANVLTF
>.|TRBV5-4|.|TRBJ1-1
TGTGCCAGCAGTCCTACCGGGACATATGAAACTGAAGCTTTCTTT
CASSPTGTYETEAFF
>.|TRBV11-2|TRBD2|TRBJ2-1
TGTGCCAGCAGCTTAGATCAGAATCTAGCGGGAGAGCAGTTCTTC
CASSLDQNLAGEQFF
>.|TRBV7-2|.|TRBJ2-5
TGTGCCAGCAGCCCCGTAAGCGTCGATGCCGGGAAAGAGACCCAGTACTTC
CASSPVSVDAGKETQYF
>.|TRBV20-1|TRBD1|TRBJ2-3
TGCAGTGCTCCGGACAGGGGACAGTCGCTAACAGATACGCAGTATTTT
CSAPDRGQSLTDTQYF
>.|TRBV20-1|.|TRBJ2-2
TGCAGTGCTAGTAGCCCATTGGGTTCCGGCACCGGGGAGCTGTTTTTT
CSASSPLGSGTGELFF
>.|TRBV7-6|.|TRBJ2-7
TGTGCCAGCAGCGCCCTGGGGGCCTACGAGCAGTACTTC
CASSALGAYEQYF
>.|TRBV4-3|.|TRBJ1-2
TGCGCCAGCAGCCAGACAGGAACGGGTTATGGCTACACCTTC
CASSQTGTGYGYTF
>.|TRBV10-3|TRBD1|TRBJ2-1
TGTGCCTCCGTGACCGGGACAGGGGCAAATGAGCAGTTCTTC
CASVTGTGANEQFF
>.|TRBV6-2/TRBV6-3|TRBD1|TRBJ2-7
TGTGCCAGCAGTCGACAGCCTACAGGGGACGAGCAGTACTTC
CASSRQPTGDEQYF
>.|TRBV2|TRBD1|TRBJ1-2
TGTGCCAGCAGTGAAAAGGGACAGCTCTATGGCTACACCTTC
CASSEKGQLYGYTF
>once|TRBV6-5|.|TRBJ2-7
TGTGCCAGCTCCGGGGCAGCAAGTGGCTACGAGCAGTACTTC
CASSGAASGYEQYF
>.|TRBV24-1|.|TRBJ2-4
TGTGCCACCACGGTCGACAGGAAAAACATTCAGTACTTC
CATTVDRKNIQYF
>.|TRBV23-1|.|TRBJ2-5
TGCGCCAGCAGTCACAAGGCTCCTCAAGAGACCCAGTACTTC
CASSHKAPQETQYF
>.|TRBV27|.|TRBJ2-2
TGTGCCAGCAGGAGAGGGTTGGAGGGCTATAGGAACACCGGGGAGCTGTTTTTT
CASRRGLEGYRNTGELFF
>.|TRBV4-3|.|TRBJ2-5
TGCGCCAGCAGCCAAGAGGCAGGGAGGAGCGGGCAACAAGAGACCCAGTACTTC
CASSQEAGRSGQQETQYF
>few|TRBV12-3/TRBV12-4|.|TRBJ2-5
TGTGCCAGCAGTTTAGGTGGGCTACAAGAGACCCAGTACTTC
CASSLGGLQETQYF
>.|TRBV11-3|.|TRBJ2-3
TGTGCCAGCAGCTCCCGGGACAGCACAGATACGCAGTATTTT
CASSSRDSTDTQYF
>.|TRBV2|.|TRBJ2-5
TGTGCCAGCAGTGAAAGGTGGGAGGAGACCCAGTACTTC
CASSERWEETQYF
>.|TRBV20-1|TRBD1|TRBJ2-5
TGCAGTGCTAGTTTTCCTGGACAGGGGTTTTTTCTGGAGACCCAGTACTTC
CSASFPGQGFFLETQYF
>.|TRBV20-1|.|TRBJ2-3
TGCAGTGCTACCTTAGGGCAGACTAGCACAGATACGCAGTATTTT
CSATLGQTSTDTQYF
>once|TRBV28|TRBD1|TRBJ1-5
TGTGCCAGCAACATACCCGGGACAGGAGGCTATAGCAATCAGCCCCAGCATTTT
CASNIPGTGGYSNQPQHF
>.|TRBV12-3/TRBV12-4|.|TRBJ2-5
TGTGCCAGCAGTTTAGACGCAGAGACCCAGTACTTC
CASSLDAETQYF
>.|TRBV7-2|TRBD1|TRBJ1-1
TGTGCCAGCAGCTCCCCGGGGGCAGGGGGACCAAACACTGAAGCTTTCTTT
CASSSPGAGGPNTEAFF
>.|TRBV19|.|TRBJ2-7
TGTGCCAGTAGTATAAGACAGGACTACGAGCAGTACTTC
CASSIRQDYEQYF
>.|TRBV30|.|TRBJ2-3
TGTGCCTGGAGACGGGGCTATAGCACAGATACGCAGTATTTT
CAWRRGYSTDTQYF
>.|TRBV6-1|TRBD1|TRBJ2-2
TGTGCCAGCAGCTCGGACAGGGGGCGCACCGGGGAGCTGTTTTTT
CASSSDRGRTGELFF
>.|TRBV3-1|TRBD1|TRBJ1-3
TGTGCCAGCAGCCAAGTGACAGGGCTGTCTGGAAACACCATATATTTT
CASSQVTGLSGNTIYF
>.|TRBV3-1|TRBD2|TRBJ2-1
TGTGCCAGCAGCCAAGATAGACTAGCGGGAGTTAATGAGCAGTTCTTC
CASSQDRLAGVNEQFF
>.|TRBV20-1|TRBD1|TRBJ1-1
TGCAGTGCTAGGGCCGGGACAGGGATTATGACTGAAGCTTTCTTT
CSARAGTGIMTEAFF
>.|TRBV2|.|TRBJ2-3
TGTGCCAGCCCGGACACAGATACGCAGTATTTT
CASPDTDTQYF
>.|TRBV5-1|.|TRBJ1-1
TGCGCCAGCAGCTTGGATCCCCTCGGGGAAGCTTTCTTT
CASSLDPLGEAFF
>.|TRBV6-5|TRBD1|TRBJ2-1
TGTGCCAGCAGTACCGGGAACAGGGGGAATGAGCAGTTCTTC
CASSTGNRGNEQFF
>.|TRBV11-2|.|TRBJ2-7
TGTGCCAGCAGCCGGCCACCCTACGAGCAGTACTTC
CASSRPPYEQYF
>.|TRBV18|.|TRBJ2-2
TGTGCCAGCTCACCACCGTCGGGACCCGGGGAGCTGTTTTTT
CASSPPSGPGELFF
>.|TRBV24-1|.|TRBJ1-5
TGTGCCACCAGTGAGGAAGGAATGCAGCCCCAGCATTTT
CATSEEGMQPQHF
>.|TRBV7-2|TRBD2|TRBJ2-1
TGTGCCAGCAGCTCAGTACTAGCGGGGGGGCCCAATGAGCAGTTCTTC
CASSSVLAGGPNEQFF